The text below deals with one TCR beta chain. This record belongs to a study of sequential checkpoint blockade in melanoma. The treatment was: randomized to nivolumab then ipilimumab (arm A) or the reverse (arm B). Live CD3+CD8+ CD19− CD56− cells were sorted from PBMCs. Measured with immunoSEQ multiplex PCR; TCRdb has only the in-frame clones, and not every one. The data show some 10,000 clones, roughly 80% seen once. The CDR3 contains 15 residues. Germline CDR1 is SGHDT and CDR2 is YYEEEE. V shed 4 bases, J shed 2 bases, and the junction held 5 bases outside the gene matches. This receptor was identified in a human donor with melanoma. The rearrangement joins TRBV5-6 to TRBJ2-5, with 10 bases lining up with TRBD2. The sample here was CD8+ T cells sorted from blood (inferred from file names), taken from a patient given nivolumab and ipilimumab in sequence. The CDR3 is CASSAGTSVQETQYF. The CDR3 DNA is TGTGCCAGCAGCGCCGGGACTAGCGTACAAGAGACCCAGTACTTC.